This T cell receptor beta chain stems from a study of shared clonotypes between healthy human individuals. CD45RO-negative cells were positively selected for CCR7, leaving out terminally differentiated effector memory CD45RA+ cells. Using immunoSEQ multiplex PCR, the repertoire was profiled, and TCRdb retains in-frame clones only, with some absent. The sample has around 2.1 million clones, just over 90% seen once. The V end was cut by 4 bases, the J end by 4 bases, with 21 bases between. CDR3 length: 17 residues. CDR1 and CDR2 (germline): SGDLS, YYNGEE. The TCR sequence derives from a young man in good health. Some clones in this sample may be carry-over from other donors' samples. Sequenced input: naive CD8+ T cells from PBMCs. V is TRBV9 and J is TRBJ2-1; the D gene is possibly TRBD2 (5 bases). The CDR3 sequence is CASSSEERGSNYNEQFF. CDR3 DNA: TGTGCCAGCAGCTCCGAGGAGAGAGGGAGTAATTACAATGAGCAGTTCTTC.